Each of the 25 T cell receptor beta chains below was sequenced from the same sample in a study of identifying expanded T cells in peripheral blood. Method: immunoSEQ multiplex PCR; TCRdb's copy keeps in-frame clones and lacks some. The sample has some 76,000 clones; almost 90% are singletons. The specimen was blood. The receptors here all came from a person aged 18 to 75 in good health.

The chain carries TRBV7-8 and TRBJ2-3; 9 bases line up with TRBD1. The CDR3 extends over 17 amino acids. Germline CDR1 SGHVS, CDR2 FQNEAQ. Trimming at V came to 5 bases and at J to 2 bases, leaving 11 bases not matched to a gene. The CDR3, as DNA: TGTGCCAGCAGCCTTGGACCGGGACAGGGTATCACAGATACGCAGTATTTT. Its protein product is CASSLGPGQGITDTQYF.

CDR3 DNA sequence: TGTGCCAGCTCACCGGGAGGGTCCTACGAGCAGTACTTC. This translates into CASSPGGSYEQYF. The chain is built from TRBV18 and TRBJ2-7; 7 nucleotides match TRBD2. There are 13 residues in the CDR3. V was pared by 3 bases and J by 1 base, with 0 bases of the junction left unmatched. Germline V gene data show CDR1 as KGHSH and CDR2 as LQKENI.

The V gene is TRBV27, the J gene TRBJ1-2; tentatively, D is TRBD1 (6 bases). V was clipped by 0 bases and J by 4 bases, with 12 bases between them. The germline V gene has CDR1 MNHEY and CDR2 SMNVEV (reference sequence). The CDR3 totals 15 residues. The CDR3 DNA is TGTGCCAGCAGTTTATCGGGGGGGCGAATCTATGGCTACACCTTC. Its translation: CASSLSGGRIYGYTF.

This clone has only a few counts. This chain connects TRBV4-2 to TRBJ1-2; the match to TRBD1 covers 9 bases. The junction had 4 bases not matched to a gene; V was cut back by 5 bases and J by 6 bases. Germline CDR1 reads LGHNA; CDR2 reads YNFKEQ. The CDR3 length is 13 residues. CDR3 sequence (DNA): TGTGCCAGCAGCGACAGGACAGGGGATGGCTACACCTTC. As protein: CASSDRTGDGYTF.

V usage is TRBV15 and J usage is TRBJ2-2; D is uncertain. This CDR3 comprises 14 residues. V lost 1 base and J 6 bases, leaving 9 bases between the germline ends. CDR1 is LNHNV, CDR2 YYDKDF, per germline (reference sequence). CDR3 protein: CATSRGGNSGELFF. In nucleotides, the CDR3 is TGTGCCACCAGCAGAGGAGGAAATTCCGGGGAGCTGTTTTTT.

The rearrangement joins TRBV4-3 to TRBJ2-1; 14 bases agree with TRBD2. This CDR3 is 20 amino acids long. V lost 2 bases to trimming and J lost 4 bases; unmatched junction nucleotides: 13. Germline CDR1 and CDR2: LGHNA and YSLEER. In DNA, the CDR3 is TGCGCCAGCAGCCAATCCCCTTGGGGACTAGCGGGAGTAAATTACAATGAGCAGTTCTTC. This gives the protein CASSQSPWGLAGVNYNEQFF.

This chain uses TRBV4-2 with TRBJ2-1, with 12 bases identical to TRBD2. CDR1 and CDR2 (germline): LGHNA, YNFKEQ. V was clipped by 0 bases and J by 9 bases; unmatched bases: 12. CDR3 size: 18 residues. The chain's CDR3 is CASSQDRSVASGRGEQFF. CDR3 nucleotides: TGTGCCAGCAGCCAAGATAGGTCTGTGGCTAGCGGGAGGGGTGAGCAGTTCTTC.

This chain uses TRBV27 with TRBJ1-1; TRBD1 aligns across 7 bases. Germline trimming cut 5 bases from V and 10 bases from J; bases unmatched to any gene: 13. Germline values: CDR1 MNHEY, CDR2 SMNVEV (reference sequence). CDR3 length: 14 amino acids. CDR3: CASSVGLETGRAFF. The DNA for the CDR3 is TGTGCCAGCAGTGTTGGGCTAGAGACAGGGCGAGCTTTCTTT.

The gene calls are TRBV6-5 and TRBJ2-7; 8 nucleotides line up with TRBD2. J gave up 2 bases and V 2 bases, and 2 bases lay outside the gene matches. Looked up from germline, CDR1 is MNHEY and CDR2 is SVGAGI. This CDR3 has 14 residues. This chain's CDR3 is CASSYDGRAYEQYF. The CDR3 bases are TGTGCCAGCAGTTACGACGGGAGGGCCTACGAGCAGTACTTC.

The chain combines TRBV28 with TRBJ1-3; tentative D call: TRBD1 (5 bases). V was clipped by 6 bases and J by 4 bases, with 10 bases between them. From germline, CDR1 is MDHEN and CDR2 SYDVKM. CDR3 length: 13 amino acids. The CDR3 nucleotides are TGTGCCAGCAGGGACTGGGGGGGAAACACCATATATTTT. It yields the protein CASRDWGGNTIYF. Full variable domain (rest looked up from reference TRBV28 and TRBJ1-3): DVKVTQSSRYLVKRTGEKVFLECVQDMDHENMFWYRQDPGLGLRLIYFSYDVKMKEKGDIPEGYSVSREKKERFSLILESASTNQTSMYLCASRDWGGNTIYFGEGSWLTVV.

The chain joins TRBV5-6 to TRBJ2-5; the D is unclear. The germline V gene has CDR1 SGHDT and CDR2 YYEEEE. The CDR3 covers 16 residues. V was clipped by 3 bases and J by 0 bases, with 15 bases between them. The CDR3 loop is CASSSIGPTYQETQYF. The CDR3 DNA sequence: TGTGCCAGCAGCTCCATAGGGCCTACGTACCAAGAGACCCAGTACTTC.

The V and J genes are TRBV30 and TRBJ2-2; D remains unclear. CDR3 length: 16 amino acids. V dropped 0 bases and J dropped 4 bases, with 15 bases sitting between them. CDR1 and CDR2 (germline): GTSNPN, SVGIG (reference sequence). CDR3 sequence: CAWSVRRIPTTGELFF. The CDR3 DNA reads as TGTGCCTGGAGTGTAAGGCGCATTCCCACCACCGGGGAGCTGTTTTTT. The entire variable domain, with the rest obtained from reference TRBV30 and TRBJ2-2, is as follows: SQTIHQWPATLVQPVGSPLSLECTVEGTSNPNLYWYRQAAGRGLQLLFYSVGIGQISSEVPQNLSASRPQDRQFILSSKKLLLSDSGFYLCAWSVRRIPTTGELFFGEGSRLTVL.

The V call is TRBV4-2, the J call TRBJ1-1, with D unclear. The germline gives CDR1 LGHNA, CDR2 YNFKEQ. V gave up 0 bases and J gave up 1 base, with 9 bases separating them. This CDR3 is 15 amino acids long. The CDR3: CASSQEGRTNTEAFF. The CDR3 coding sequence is TGTGCCAGCAGCCAAGAGGGCCGAACGAACACTGAAGCTTTCTTT.

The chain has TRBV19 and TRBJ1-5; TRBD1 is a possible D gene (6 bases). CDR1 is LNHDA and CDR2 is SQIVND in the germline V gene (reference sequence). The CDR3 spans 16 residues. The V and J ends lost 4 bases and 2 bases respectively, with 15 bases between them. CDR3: CASSNDQGKGNQPQHF. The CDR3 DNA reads TGTGCCAGTAGTAATGATCAGGGGAAGGGCAATCAGCCCCAGCATTTT.

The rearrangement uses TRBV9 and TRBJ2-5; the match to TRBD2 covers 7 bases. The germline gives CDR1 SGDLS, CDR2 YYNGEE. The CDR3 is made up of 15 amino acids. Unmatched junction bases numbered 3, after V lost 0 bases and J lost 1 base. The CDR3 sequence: CASSVGGSTQETQYF. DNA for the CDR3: TGTGCCAGCAGCGTAGGCGGGAGTACCCAAGAGACCCAGTACTTC.

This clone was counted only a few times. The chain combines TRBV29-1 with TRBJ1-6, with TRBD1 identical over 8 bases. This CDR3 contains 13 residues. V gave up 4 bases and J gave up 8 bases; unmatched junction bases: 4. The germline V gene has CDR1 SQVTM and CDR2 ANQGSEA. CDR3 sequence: CSVAAGGDSPLHF. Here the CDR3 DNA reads TGCAGCGTTGCAGCAGGGGGCGATTCACCCCTCCACTTT. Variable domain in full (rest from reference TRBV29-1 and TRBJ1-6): SAVISQKPSRDICQRGTSLTIQCQVDSQVTMMFWYRQQPGQSLTLIATANQGSEATYESGFVIDKFPISRPNLTFSTLTVSNMSPEDSSIYLCSVAAGGDSPLHFGNGTRLTVT.

DNA of the CDR3: TGCGCCAGCAGCCGGGACAGTTATAACTATGGCTACACCTTC. Translating it yields CASSRDSYNYGYTF. This chain uses TRBV4-3 with TRBJ1-2; 7 nucleotides agree with TRBD1. The CDR3 extends over 14 amino acids. Germline CDR1 and CDR2: LGHNA and YSLEER. V shed 4 bases and J 1 base; nucleotides not matched to a gene: 3.

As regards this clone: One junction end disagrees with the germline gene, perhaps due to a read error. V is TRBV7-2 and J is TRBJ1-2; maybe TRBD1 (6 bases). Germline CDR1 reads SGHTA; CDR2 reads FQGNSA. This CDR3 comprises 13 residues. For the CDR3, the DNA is TGTGCCAGCAGCTCACAGAACAGGGATTACCGCCGATTC. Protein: CASSSQNRDYRRF. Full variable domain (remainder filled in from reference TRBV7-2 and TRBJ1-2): GAGVSQSPSNKVTEKGKDVELRCDPISGHTALYWYRQSLGQGLEFLIYFQGNSAPDKSGLPSDRFSAERTGGSVSTLTIQRTQQEDSAVYLCASSSQNRDYRRFGSGTRLTVV.

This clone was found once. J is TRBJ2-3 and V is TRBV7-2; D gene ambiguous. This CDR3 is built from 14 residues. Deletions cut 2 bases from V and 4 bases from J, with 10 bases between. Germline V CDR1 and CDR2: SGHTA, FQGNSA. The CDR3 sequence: CASSLLKMADTQYF. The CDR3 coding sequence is TGTGCCAGCAGCTTATTAAAAATGGCAGATACGCAGTATTTT.

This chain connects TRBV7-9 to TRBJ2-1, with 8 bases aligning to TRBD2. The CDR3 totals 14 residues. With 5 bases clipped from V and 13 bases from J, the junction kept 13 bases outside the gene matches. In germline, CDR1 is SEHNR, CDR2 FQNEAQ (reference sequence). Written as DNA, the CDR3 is TGTGCCAGCAGCCAGGACCCAGCGGGAGATAAACAGTTCTTC. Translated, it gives CASSQDPAGDKQFF.

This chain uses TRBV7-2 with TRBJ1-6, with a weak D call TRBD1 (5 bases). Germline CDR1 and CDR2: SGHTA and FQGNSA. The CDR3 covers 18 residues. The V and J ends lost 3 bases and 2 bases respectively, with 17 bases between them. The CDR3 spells CASSFDGNGGPYNSPLHF. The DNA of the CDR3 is TGTGCCAGCAGCTTTGATGGCAATGGGGGACCCTATAATTCACCCCTCCACTTT.

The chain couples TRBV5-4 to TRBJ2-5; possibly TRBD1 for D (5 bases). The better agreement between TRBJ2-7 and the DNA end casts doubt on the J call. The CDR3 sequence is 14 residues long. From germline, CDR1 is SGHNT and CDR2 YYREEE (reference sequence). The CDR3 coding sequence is TGTGCCAGCAGGCAAGACAGTAACTCCTACGAGCAGTACTTC. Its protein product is CASRQDSNSYEQYF.

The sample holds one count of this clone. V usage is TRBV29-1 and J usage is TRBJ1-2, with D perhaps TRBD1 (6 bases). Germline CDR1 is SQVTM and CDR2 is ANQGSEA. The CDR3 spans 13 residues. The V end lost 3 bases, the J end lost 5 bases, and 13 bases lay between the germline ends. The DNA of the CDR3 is TGCAGCGTTGATCCCGGGACAAGATATGGCTACACCTTC. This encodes CSVDPGTRYGYTF.

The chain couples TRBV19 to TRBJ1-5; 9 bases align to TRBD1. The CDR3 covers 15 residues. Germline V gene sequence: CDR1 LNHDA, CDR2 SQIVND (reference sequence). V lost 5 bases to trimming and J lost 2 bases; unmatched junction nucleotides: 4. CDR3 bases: TGTGCCAGTAGTGGACAGGGGAGAGGCAATCAGCCCCAGCATTTT. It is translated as CASSGQGRGNQPQHF.

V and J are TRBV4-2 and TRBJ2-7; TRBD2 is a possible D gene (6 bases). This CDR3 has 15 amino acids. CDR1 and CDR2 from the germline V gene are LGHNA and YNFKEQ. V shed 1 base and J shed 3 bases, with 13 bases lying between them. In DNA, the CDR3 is TGTGCCAGCAGCCAAGCCCGGGACTCCGACTACGAGCAGTACTTC. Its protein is CASSQARDSDYEQYF.